This T cell receptor beta chain was obtained from a study of T cell responses to AZD1222 COVID-19 vaccine. Findings and caveats of the study: All repertoire sampling was performed exclusively after the peak T cell response.

V dropped 5 bases and J dropped 13 bases, with 24 bases sitting between them. Germline CDR1 and CDR2: SNHLY and FYNNEI. The CDR3 runs to 16 residues. TCRdb keeps only in-frame clones here, not all; method: immunoSEQ multiplex PCR. The sample lists tens of thousands of clones, around 86% occurring once. Comments on this clone: The antigen is not known.

The sequencing used peripheral blood, collected on day 0 of AZD1222 vaccination. The sequence derives from an adult in good health. The chain combines TRBV2 with TRBJ1-6; D is unclear. In nucleotides, the CDR3 is TGTGCCAGCAGTCCAAAAAGCGGACTGGAGATGCACCCCCTCCACTTT. Translating gives CASSPKSGLEMHPLHF.